Included here is one T cell receptor beta chain sequence, with context. Its antigen is still unknown. Only in-frame clones appear in the TCRdb table, and some are missing; sequencing was by immunoSEQ multiplex PCR. Here the sample spans hundreds of thousands of clones, about 89% being singletons. These data come from a study of Ad26.COV2.S vaccination and SARS-CoV-2 variants. Germline V CDR1 and CDR2: MNHEY, SMNVEV (reference sequence). V lost 3 bases to trimming and J lost 0 bases, with 12 bases between them. The CDR3 contains 17 residues. As to treatment: approximately 18 received Ad26.COV2.S at low or high dose, single or two shots; roughly five received placebo; per-sample allocation not given. The study sampled participants on day 63 after the first vaccine or placebo injection. It was an adult aged 18-55 years in Boston who was the donor. The study's findings and limits: Participants given vaccine showed non-spike TCR breadth similar to that of placebo recipients. Analytic work on TCR breadth and depth might have understated the full extent of total T cell responses.

This receptor was obtained from a person between 18 and 65 years old who received the Ad26.COV2.S COVID-19 vaccine or a placebo. The chain combines TRBV27 with TRBJ1-6; D might be TRBD1 (6 bases). The material sequenced was peripheral blood, taken in a trial of Ad26.COV2.S vaccine versus placebo. CDR3 DNA: TGTGCCAGCAGTTTGACGGGGGCGGGCTCCTATAATTCACCCCTCCACTTT. Amino acids: CASSLTGAGSYNSPLHF.